The text below deals with one T cell receptor (beta chain). These data originate in a study of CD8 T cells in ankylosing spondylitis. TCRdb re-called the 5' RACE reads through MiXCR, storing one row per CDR3 protein. Here the sample spans a few hundred thousand distinct CDR3 sequences, more than 20% being singletons. The CDR3 covers 14 residues. Trimming took off 6 bases at V and 3 bases at J, with 14 bases between the two ends. Germline CDR1 reads MDHEN; CDR2 reads SYDVKM. This TCR was sampled from a female donor with ankylosing spondylitis or in good health (not recorded which). The sequenced sample consisted of blood, either unsorted or a sorted T cell fraction (not recorded which). V and J are TRBV28 and TRBJ1-1; TRBD1 might be the D (5 bases). The DNA for the CDR3 is TGTGCCAGCAGCCCCTCCAGGGATCACACTGAAGCTTTCTTT. Translating gives CASSPSRDHTEAFF.